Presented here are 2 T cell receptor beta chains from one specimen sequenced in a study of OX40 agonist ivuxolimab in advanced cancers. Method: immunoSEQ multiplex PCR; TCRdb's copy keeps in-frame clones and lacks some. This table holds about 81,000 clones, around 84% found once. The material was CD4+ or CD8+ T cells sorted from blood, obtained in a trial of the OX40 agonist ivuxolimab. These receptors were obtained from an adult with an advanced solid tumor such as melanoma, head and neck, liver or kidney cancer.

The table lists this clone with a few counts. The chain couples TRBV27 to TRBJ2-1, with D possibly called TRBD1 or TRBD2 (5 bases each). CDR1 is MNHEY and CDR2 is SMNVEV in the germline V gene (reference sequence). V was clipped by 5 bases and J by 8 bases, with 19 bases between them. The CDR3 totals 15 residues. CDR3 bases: TGTGCCAGCAGTCCCGAGGGGCTCACTGGCCATGAGCAGTTCTTC. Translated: CASSPEGLTGHEQFF.

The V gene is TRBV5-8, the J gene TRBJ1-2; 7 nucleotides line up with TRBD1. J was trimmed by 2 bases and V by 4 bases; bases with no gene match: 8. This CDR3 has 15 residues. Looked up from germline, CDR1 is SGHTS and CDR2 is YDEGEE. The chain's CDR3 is CASSHPDRVNYGYTF. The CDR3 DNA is TGTGCCAGCAGCCACCCCGACAGGGTCAACTATGGCTACACCTTC.